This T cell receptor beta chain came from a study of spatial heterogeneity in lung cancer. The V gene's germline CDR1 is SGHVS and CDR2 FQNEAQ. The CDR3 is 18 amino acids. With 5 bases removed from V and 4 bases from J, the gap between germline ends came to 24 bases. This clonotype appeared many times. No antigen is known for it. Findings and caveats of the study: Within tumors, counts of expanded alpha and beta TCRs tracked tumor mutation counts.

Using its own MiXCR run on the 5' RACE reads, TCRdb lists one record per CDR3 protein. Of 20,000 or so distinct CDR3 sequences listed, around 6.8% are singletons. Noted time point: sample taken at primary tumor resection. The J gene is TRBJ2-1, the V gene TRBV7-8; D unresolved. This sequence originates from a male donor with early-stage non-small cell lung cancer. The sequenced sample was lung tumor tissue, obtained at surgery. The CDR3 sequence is CASSQTSRHREWYNEQFF. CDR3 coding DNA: TGTGCCAGCAGCCAGACGTCCCGACACCGAGAGTGGTACAATGAGCAGTTCTTC.